This T cell receptor (beta chain) was documented in a study of blood T cell repertoires in COVID-19. Study at large: The analysed material was cDNA or gDNA that came from T cells, B-cell-depleted T cells, or PBMCs.

Authors' data handling: Estimation of nucleated cell counts relied on the amplification of reference gene primers. Produced via immunoSEQ multiplex PCR; TCRdb's table is partial and in-frame only. The V and J calls and clone size come from that table; D and trimming were worked out from the DNA. The sample has 200,000 to 250,000 clones, nearly 90% seen once. The germline V gene encodes CDR1 SGHNT and CDR2 YYREEE (reference sequence). The ends lost 3 bases at V and 4 bases at J; junction bases unmatched: 4. The CDR3 covers 15 residues. Sequenced input: peripheral blood. The sequence was obtained from a man aged 18 to 35 with active or convalescent COVID-19. This chain joins TRBV5-4 and TRBJ1-1; the match to TRBD1 covers 12 bases. CDR3 region: CASSYGTGGFTEAFF. Here the CDR3 DNA reads TGTGCCAGCAGCTACGGGACAGGGGGCTTCACTGAAGCTTTCTTT.